The 24 T cell receptor beta chains reported below all come from one sample, sequenced in a study of blood T cell repertoires in COVID-19. Clones were read by immunoSEQ multiplex PCR, and TCRdb kept only the in-frame ones, dropping some. The sample consists of 310,000 or so clones, roughly 90% of them appearing once. Sequenced sample: PBMCs or T cells enriched from blood (not recorded which). The receptors were gathered from a woman aged 18-29 years who had recovered from COVID-19.

This chain uses TRBV5-6 with TRBJ1-4, with a weak D call TRBD1 (6 bases). V lost 1 base and J lost 7, with 17 bases in between. This CDR3 has 16 residues. The germline CDR1 and CDR2 sequences are SGHDT and YYEEEE. CDR3 in DNA: TGTGCCAGCAGCTTGTTTTTTCGGTTCAGGGGTGAAAAACTGTTTTTT. This translates into CASSLFFRFRGEKLFF. Filled out from reference TRBV5-6 and TRBJ1-4, the complete variable domain reads DAGVTQSPTHLIKTRGQQVTLRCSPKSGHDTVSWYQQALGQGPQFIFQYYEEEERQRGNFPDRFSGHQFPNYSSELNVNALLLGDSALYLCASSLFFRFRGEKLFFGSGTQLSVL.

The gene calls are TRBV11-2 and TRBJ2-1; 7 positions agree with TRBD2. J was trimmed by 6 bases and V by 2 bases; bases with no gene match: 13. The CDR3 runs to 17 residues. The V gene's germline CDR1 is SGHAT and CDR2 FQNNGV. The DNA of the CDR3 is TGTGCCAGCAGCTTACCGTCTCGGGGGAGGGCCCTCAATGAGCAGTTCTTC. Amino acids: CASSLPSRGRALNEQFF.

The chain links TRBV5-8 to TRBJ1-1; no clear D gene. CDR3 size: 14 residues. In germline, CDR1 is SGHTS, CDR2 YDEGEE. V lost 3 bases and J lost 1, with 10 bases in between. The CDR3 coding sequence is TGTGCCAGCAGCTCATATACACAGAACACTGAAGCTTTCTTT. As protein: CASSSYTQNTEAFF.

A remark on this clone: Other DNA sequences in this sample translate to the same CDR3. The rearrangement uses TRBV19 and TRBJ1-1; D ambiguous. The length of the CDR3 is 13 residues. The germline V gene encodes CDR1 LNHDA and CDR2 SQIVND (reference sequence). V gave up 9 bases and J gave up 0 bases, with 11 bases separating them. CDR3 nucleotide sequence: TGTGCCAGCAGTGTCCTGTTGAACACTGAAGCTTTCTTT. Its translation: CASSVLLNTEAFF.

CDR3 coding DNA: TGTGCCAGTAGTATACGGGACAGGGCATGGGGCGAGCAGTACTTC. Translating it yields CASSIRDRAWGEQYF. The chain combines TRBV19 with TRBJ2-7, with TRBD1 identical over 9 bases. Germline trimming cut 2 bases from V and 6 bases from J; bases unmatched to any gene: 8. The CDR3 contains 15 residues. CDR1 and CDR2 from the germline V gene are LNHDA and SQIVND (reference sequence).

This clone has only a few counts. This chain connects TRBV7-6 to TRBJ2-1; 10 nucleotides agree with TRBD2. Looked up from germline, CDR1 is SGHVS and CDR2 is FNYEAQ. J was trimmed by 2 bases and V by 1 base; bases with no gene match: 2. The CDR3 contains 16 residues. This chain's CDR3 is CASSLGTSGPYNEQFF. DNA for the CDR3: TGTGCCAGCAGCTTAGGGACTAGCGGCCCCTACAATGAGCAGTTCTTC.

V gene TRBV18 combines with J gene TRBJ2-1, with TRBD2 identical over 10 bases. Trimming cost V 3 bases and J 4 bases; bases outside gene matches: 3. The CDR3 is 15 amino acids. Germline CDR1 reads KGHSH; CDR2 reads LQKENI. DNA for the CDR3: TGTGCCAGCTCACCGATAGCGGGAGGTTACAATGAGCAGTTCTTC. Protein sequence: CASSPIAGGYNEQFF.

This sequence joins TRBV4-2 and TRBJ1-2; 7 bases are shared with TRBD1. V gave up 0 bases and J gave up 7 bases; unmatched junction bases: 8. Per the germline V gene, CDR1 is LGHNA and CDR2 is YNFKEQ. The CDR3 length is 15 residues. Here the CDR3 DNA reads TGTGCCAGCAGCCAAGATGAGCGACAGGGTGTTGGCTACACCTTC. It specifies CASSQDERQGVGYTF.

The J gene is TRBJ2-7, the V gene TRBV23-1, with 8 positions matching TRBD2. TRBV23-1 belongs to the ORF category, with a function that is uncertain. This CDR3 is built from 15 residues. V lost 7 bases to trimming and J lost 7 bases; unmatched junction nucleotides: 15. DNA for the CDR3: TGCGCCAGCAACGACCCCGAACCCGGGGGGGATGAGCAGTACTTC. The encoded protein is CASNDPEPGGDEQYF.

This rearrangement joins TRBV5-5 to TRBJ2-7; D gene uncertain. CDR3 length: 11 residues. V was pared by 5 bases and J by 4 bases, with 7 bases between. The germline gives CDR1 SGHKS, CDR2 YYEKEE (reference sequence). As DNA, the CDR3 is TGTGCCAGCAGTTCCACATACGAGCAGTACTTC. This translates into CASSSTYEQYF.

V usage is TRBV10-2 and J usage is TRBJ2-7, with 9 bases lining up with TRBD2. With 6 bases clipped from V and 0 bases from J, the junction kept 3 bases outside the gene matches. This CDR3 is built from 14 residues. Germline assignment: CDR1 WSHSY and CDR2 SAAADI. The CDR3 nucleotides read TGCGCCAGCAGATATAGCGGGAGCTCCTACGAGCAGTACTTC. Translation: CASRYSGSSYEQYF.

The chain is built from TRBV7-8 and TRBJ1-4; D gene uncertain. This CDR3 is built from 17 residues. Trimming shortened V by 5 bases and J by 7 bases, and 23 bases separated the two germline ends. The germline V gene has CDR1 SGHVS and CDR2 FQNEAQ. The CDR3 loop is CASSRPVVGGVSEKLFF. As DNA, the CDR3 is TGTGCCAGCAGCCGCCCCGTTGTGGGAGGAGTTAGTGAAAAACTGTTTTTT.

This rearrangement joins TRBV5-4 to TRBJ2-7, with 14 bases matching TRBD2. Unmatched junction bases numbered 1, after V lost 2 bases and J lost 3 bases. The CDR3 loop spans 15 amino acids. The germline gives CDR1 SGHNT, CDR2 YYREEE (reference sequence). Written as DNA, the CDR3 is TGTGCCAGCAGCTTAGGGACTAGCGGGAGCTACGAGCAGTACTTC. Encoded protein: CASSLGTSGSYEQYF.

This clone has just one count. The chain has TRBV19 and TRBJ1-1; 8 nucleotides line up with TRBD1. The V gene's germline CDR1 is LNHDA and CDR2 SQIVND (reference sequence). V dropped 2 bases and J dropped 4; count of bases not matched to a gene: 9. The CDR3 has 16 residues. The CDR3 protein is CASSIYATGEGTEAFF. The CDR3 DNA reads as TGTGCCAGTAGTATATACGCGACAGGGGAGGGCACTGAAGCTTTCTTT. The full variable domain, rest sourced from reference TRBV19 and TRBJ1-1, is DGGITQSPKYLFRKEGQNVTLSCEQNLNHDAMYWYRQDPGQGLRLIYYSQIVNDFQKGDIAEGYSVSREKKESFPLTVTSAQKNPTAFYLCASSIYATGEGTEAFFGQGTRLTVV.

In its sample, this clone was seen a few times. The chain is built from TRBV15 and TRBJ2-3; 8 nucleotides line up with TRBD1. The CDR3 totals 17 residues. The ends lost 3 bases at V and 0 bases at J; junction bases unmatched: 8. CDR1 is LNHNV and CDR2 is YYDKDF in the germline V gene (reference sequence). Written as DNA, the CDR3 is TGTGCCACCAGCAGTTACAGGGGGACGGGCAGCACAGATACGCAGTATTTT. It is translated as CATSSYRGTGSTDTQYF.

This clone was recorded once. The rearrangement uses TRBV28 and TRBJ1-6; D remains ambiguous. V lost 6 bases, J lost 10 bases, and 13 bases lay in between. The CDR3 contains 13 residues. Germline CDR1 is MDHEN and CDR2 is SYDVKM. CDR3 nucleotide sequence: TGTGCCAGCAGCTCGGTTGCGGAGTCACCCCTCCACTTT. Translating it yields CASSSVAESPLHF.

This rearrangement joins TRBV19 to TRBJ1-5, with D maybe TRBD1 (6 bases). The CDR3 is 15 amino acids. V was cut by 1 base and J by 6 bases, with 13 bases left in between. Germline V gives CDR1 LNHDA, CDR2 SQIVND (reference sequence). The CDR3 spells CASSIVQKGGQPQHF. The CDR3 coding sequence is TGTGCCAGTAGTATAGTCCAGAAAGGGGGTCAGCCCCAGCATTTT.

Comments on this clone: At one boundary the junction diverges from the germline segment, which might be a read error. This rearrangement joins TRBV5-1 to TRBJ2-1; 7 nucleotides line up with TRBD2. Per the germline V gene, CDR1 is SGHRS and CDR2 is YFSETQ. This CDR3 comprises 15 residues. Written as DNA, the CDR3 is TGCGCCAGCAGTTTGGCGGGAGTCTCCTACAATGAGCAGTTCTTC. Translated, it gives CASSLAGVSYNEQFF.

In its sample, this clone was seen once. V gene TRBV6-5 combines with J gene TRBJ2-7; 10 bases are a match to TRBD2. Germline CDR1 MNHEY, CDR2 SVGAGI. This CDR3 has 16 residues. J lost 6 bases, V lost 0 bases, and 8 bases had no gene match. The CDR3: CASSYSGLAGEGEQYF. For the CDR3, the DNA is TGTGCCAGCAGTTACTCCGGGCTAGCGGGAGAAGGCGAGCAGTACTTC.

This chain links TRBV19 with TRBJ2-1; 9 nucleotides align to TRBD2. The CDR3 is 15 amino acids. CDR1 is LNHDA and CDR2 is SQIVND in the germline V gene (reference sequence). The ends lost 3 bases at V and 7 bases at J; junction bases unmatched: 7. The CDR3 coding sequence is TGTGCCAGTAGTATCTCTAGCGGGGCTCCTAATGAGCAGTTCTTC. Translation: CASSISSGAPNEQFF.

This clone has more than one count but fewer than ten. The chain joins TRBV18 to TRBJ1-2, with D tentatively TRBD1 (5 bases). With 3 bases removed from V and 5 bases from J, the gap between germline ends came to 25 bases. Germline loops: CDR1 KGHSH, CDR2 LQKENI. The CDR3 contains 18 residues. The CDR3 here is CASSPFTIGTTDSYGYTF. CDR3 coding DNA: TGTGCCAGCTCACCGTTTACGATCGGAACGACAGATTCGTATGGCTACACCTTC.

The V gene is TRBV25-1, the J gene TRBJ1-6; 9 positions agree with TRBD1. The germline CDR1 and CDR2 sequences are MGHDK and SYGVNS. The length of the CDR3 is 13 residues. V trimming: 9 bases; J trimming: 9 bases; junction bases outside the gene matches: 6. CDR3 protein: CASRDRVGSPLHF. The CDR3 DNA sequence: TGTGCCAGTAGGGACAGGGTTGGTTCACCCCTCCACTTT.

The chain combines TRBV9 with TRBJ2-3; 7 nucleotides match TRBD2. After removal of 4 bases from V and 2 bases from J, the junction contained 10 bases not matched to a gene. This CDR3 is built from 16 residues. Germline V gene sequence: CDR1 SGDLS, CDR2 YYNGEE. CDR3 nucleotides: TGTGCCAGCAGCCCCCGTCGGCTAGCGGTCACAGATACGCAGTATTTT. This gives the protein CASSPRRLAVTDTQYF.

This clone has a single count. This rearrangement joins TRBV6-2 or TRBV6-3 to TRBJ1-2; D call uncertain. CDR1 is MNHEY, CDR2 SVGEGT, per germline. This CDR3 region has 12 residues. Trimming took 3 bases from V and 7 from J, leaving 9 bases between them. The CDR3 here is CASSYLRVGYTF. Written as DNA, the CDR3 is TGTGCCAGCAGTTATTTGAGGGTTGGCTACACCTTC.